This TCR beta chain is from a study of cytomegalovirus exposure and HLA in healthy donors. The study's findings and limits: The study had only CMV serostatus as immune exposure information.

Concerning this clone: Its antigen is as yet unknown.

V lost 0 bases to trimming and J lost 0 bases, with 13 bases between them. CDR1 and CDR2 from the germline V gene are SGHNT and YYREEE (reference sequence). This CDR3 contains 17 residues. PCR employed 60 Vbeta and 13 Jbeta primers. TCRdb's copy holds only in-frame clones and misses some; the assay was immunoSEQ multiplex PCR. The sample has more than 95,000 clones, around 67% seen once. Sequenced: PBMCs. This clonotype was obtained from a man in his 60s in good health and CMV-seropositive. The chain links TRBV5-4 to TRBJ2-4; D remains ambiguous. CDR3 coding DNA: TGTGCCAGCAGCTTGGTGGGTAGGCGGCTAGCCAAAAACATTCAGTACTTC. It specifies CASSLVGRRLAKNIQYF.